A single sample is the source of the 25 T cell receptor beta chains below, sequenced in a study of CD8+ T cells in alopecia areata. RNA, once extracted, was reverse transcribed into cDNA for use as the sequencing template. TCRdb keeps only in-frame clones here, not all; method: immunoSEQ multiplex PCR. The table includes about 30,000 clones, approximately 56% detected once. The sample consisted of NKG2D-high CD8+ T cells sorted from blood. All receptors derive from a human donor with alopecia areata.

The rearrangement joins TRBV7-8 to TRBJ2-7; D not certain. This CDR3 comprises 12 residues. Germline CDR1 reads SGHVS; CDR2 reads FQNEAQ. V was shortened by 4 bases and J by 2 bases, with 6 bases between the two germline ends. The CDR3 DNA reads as TGTGCCAGCAGCTCCCCTCCCTACGAGCAGTACTTC. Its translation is CASSSPPYEQYF.

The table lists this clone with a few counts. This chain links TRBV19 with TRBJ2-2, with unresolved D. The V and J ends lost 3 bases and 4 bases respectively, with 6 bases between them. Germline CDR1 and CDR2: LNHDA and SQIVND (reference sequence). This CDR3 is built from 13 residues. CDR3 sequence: CASSIWGTGELFF. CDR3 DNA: TGTGCCAGTAGTATCTGGGGCACCGGGGAGCTGTTTTTT.

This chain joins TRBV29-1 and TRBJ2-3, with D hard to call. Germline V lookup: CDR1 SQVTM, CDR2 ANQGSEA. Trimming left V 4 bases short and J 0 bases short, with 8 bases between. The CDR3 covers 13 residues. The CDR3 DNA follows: TGCAGCGTTGCCCGCGAGAGCACAGATACGCAGTATTTT. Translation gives CSVARESTDTQYF.

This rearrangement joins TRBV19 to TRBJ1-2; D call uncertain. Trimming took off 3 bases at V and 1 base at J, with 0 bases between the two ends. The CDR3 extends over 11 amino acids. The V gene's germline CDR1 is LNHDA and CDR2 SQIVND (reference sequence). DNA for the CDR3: TGTGCCAGTAGTATTAACTATGGCTACACCTTC. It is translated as CASSINYGYTF.

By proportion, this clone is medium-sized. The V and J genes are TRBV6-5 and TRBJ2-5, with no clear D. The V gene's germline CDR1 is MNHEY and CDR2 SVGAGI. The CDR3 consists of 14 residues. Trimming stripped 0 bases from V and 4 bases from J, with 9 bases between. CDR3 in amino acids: CASSYSTVLETQYF. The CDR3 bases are TGTGCCAGCAGTTACTCGACGGTTCTAGAGACCCAGTACTTC.

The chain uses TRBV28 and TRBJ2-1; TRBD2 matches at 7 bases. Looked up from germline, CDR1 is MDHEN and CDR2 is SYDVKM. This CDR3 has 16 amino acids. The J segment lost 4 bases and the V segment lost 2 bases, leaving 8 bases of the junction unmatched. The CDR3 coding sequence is TGTGCCAGCAGTTTAAGGGCTAGCGGAGTTTACAATGAGCAGTTCTTC. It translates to CASSLRASGVYNEQFF.

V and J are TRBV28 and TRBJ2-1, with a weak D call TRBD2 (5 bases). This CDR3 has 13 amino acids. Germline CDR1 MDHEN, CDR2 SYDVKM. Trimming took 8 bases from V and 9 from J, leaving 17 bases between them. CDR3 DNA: TGTGCCAGCGGTATAGATGGGGAGAGTGAGCAGTTCTTC. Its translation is CASGIDGESEQFF.

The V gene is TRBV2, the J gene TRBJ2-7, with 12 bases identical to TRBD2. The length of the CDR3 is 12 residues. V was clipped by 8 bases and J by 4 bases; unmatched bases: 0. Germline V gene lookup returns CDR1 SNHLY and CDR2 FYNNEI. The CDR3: CASGLAGYEQYF. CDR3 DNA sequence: TGTGCCAGCGGACTAGCGGGATACGAGCAGTACTTC. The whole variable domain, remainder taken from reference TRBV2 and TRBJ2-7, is EPEVTQTPSHQVTQMGQEVILRCVPISNHLYFYWYRQILGQKVEFLVSFYNNEISEKSEIFDDQFSVERPDGSNFTLKIRSTKLEDSAMYFCASGLAGYEQYFGPGTRLTVT.

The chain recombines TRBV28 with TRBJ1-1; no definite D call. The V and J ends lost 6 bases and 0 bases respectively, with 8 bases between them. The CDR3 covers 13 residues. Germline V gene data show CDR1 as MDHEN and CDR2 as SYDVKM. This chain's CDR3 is CASSPPLNTEAFF. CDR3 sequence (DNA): TGTGCCAGCAGCCCCCCCTTGAACACTGAAGCTTTCTTT.

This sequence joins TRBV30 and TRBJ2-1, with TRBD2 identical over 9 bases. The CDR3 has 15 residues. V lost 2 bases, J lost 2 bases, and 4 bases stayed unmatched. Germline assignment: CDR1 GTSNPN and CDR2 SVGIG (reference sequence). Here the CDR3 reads CAWSLGTSPYNEQFF. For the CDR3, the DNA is TGTGCCTGGAGTTTGGGGACTAGCCCCTACAATGAGCAGTTCTTC.

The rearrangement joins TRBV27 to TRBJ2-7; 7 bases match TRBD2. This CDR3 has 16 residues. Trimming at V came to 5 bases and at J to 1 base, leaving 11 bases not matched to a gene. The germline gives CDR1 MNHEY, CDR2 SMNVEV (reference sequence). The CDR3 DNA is TGTGCCAGCAGTCTCCGACTAGCCGGGAGGTCCTACGAGCAGTACTTC. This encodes CASSLRLAGRSYEQYF.

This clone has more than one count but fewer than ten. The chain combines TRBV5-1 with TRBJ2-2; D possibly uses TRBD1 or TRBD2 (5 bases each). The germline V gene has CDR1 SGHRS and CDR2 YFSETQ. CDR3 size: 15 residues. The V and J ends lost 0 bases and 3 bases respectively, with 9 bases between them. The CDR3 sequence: CASSLERGYTGELFF. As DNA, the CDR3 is TGCGCCAGCAGCTTGGAGAGGGGTTACACCGGGGAGCTGTTTTTT.

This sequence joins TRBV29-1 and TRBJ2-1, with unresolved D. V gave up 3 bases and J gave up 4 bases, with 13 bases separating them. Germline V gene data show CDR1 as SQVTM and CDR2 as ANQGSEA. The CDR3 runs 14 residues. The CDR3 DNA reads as TGCAGCGTTGACTCGGCGGTAGGGTACAATGAGCAGTTCTTC. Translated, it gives CSVDSAVGYNEQFF.

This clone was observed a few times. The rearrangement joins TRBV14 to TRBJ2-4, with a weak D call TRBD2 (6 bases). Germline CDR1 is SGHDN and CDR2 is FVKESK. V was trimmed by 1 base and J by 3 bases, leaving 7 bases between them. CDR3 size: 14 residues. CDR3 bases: TGTGCCAGCAGCCAAGTGGGAGGCAAAAACATTCAGTACTTC. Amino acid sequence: CASSQVGGKNIQYF.

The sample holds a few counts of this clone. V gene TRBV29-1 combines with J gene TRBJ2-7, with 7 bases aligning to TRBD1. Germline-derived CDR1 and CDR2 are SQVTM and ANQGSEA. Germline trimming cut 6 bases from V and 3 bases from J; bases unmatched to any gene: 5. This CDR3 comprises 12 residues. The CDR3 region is CSVTGTDYEQYF. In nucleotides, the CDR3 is TGCAGCGTCACCGGGACAGACTACGAGCAGTACTTC.

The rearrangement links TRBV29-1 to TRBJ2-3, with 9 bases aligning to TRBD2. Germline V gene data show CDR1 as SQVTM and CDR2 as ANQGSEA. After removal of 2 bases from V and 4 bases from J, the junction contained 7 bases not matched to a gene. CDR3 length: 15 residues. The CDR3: CSVELAGEEADTQYF. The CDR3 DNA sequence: TGCAGCGTTGAATTAGCGGGAGAAGAGGCAGATACGCAGTATTTT.

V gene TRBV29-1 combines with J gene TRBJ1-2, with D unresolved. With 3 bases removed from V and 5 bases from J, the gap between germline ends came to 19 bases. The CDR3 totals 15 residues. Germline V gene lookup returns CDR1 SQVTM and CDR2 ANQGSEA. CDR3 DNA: TGCAGCGTTGATCCCTCCTTCGGGGAGCTTTATGGCTACACCTTC. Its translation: CSVDPSFGELYGYTF.

The CDR3 DNA reads as TGCGCCAGCAGCCAAAATGAGGGGGTATCACAGCCCCAGCATTTT. Translation gives CASSQNEGVSQPQHF. The chain joins TRBV4-1 to TRBJ1-5; perhaps TRBD1 as D (6 bases). The germline V and J ends were trimmed by 2 bases and 7 bases, with 15 bases remaining between them. In germline, CDR1 is MGHRA, CDR2 YSYEKL. This CDR3 comprises 15 residues.

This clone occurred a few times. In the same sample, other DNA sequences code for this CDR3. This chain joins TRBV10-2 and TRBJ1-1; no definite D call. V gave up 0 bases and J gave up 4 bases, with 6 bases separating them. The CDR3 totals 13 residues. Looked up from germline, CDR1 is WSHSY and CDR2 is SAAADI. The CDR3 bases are TGCGCCAGCAGTGAGTCGCGGGGCACTGAAGCTTTCTTT. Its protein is CASSESRGTEAFF.

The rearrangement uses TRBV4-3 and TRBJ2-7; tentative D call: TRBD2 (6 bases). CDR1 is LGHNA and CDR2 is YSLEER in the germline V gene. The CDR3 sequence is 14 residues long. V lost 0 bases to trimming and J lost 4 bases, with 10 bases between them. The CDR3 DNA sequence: TGCGCCAGCAGCCAAGACGGGGGAGGTTACGAGCAGTACTTC. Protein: CASSQDGGGYEQYF.

The CDR3 protein is CASSDRGGGNTEAFF. As DNA, the CDR3 is TGCGCCAGCAGCGACCGAGGGGGAGGAAACACTGAAGCTTTCTTT. The chain couples TRBV5-1 to TRBJ1-1; D is possibly TRBD1 (6 bases). From germline, CDR1 is SGHRS and CDR2 YFSETQ. The CDR3 runs 15 residues. Trimming left V 4 bases short and J 2 bases short, with 15 bases between.

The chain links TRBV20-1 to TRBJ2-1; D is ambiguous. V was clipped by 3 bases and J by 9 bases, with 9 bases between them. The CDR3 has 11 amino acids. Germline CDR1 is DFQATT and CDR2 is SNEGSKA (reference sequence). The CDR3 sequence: CSARWGGEQFF. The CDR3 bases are TGCAGTGCTAGGTGGGGTGGTGAGCAGTTCTTC.

CDR3 in amino acids: CASSYRDRSTYEQYF. CDR3 bases: TGCGCCAGCAGCTACCGGGACAGGTCCACCTACGAGCAGTACTTC. The chain is built from TRBV4-3 and TRBJ2-7, with 8 bases aligning to TRBD1. The germline gives CDR1 LGHNA, CDR2 YSLEER. The CDR3 totals 15 residues. V trimming: 5 bases; J trimming: 2 bases; junction bases outside the gene matches: 8.

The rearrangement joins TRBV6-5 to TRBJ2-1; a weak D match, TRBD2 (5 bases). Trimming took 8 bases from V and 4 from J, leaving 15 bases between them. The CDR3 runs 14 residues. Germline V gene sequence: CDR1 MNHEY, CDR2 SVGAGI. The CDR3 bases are TGTGCCAGCGGACTGGAGAGCCTTTACAATGAGCAGTTCTTC. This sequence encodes CASGLESLYNEQFF.

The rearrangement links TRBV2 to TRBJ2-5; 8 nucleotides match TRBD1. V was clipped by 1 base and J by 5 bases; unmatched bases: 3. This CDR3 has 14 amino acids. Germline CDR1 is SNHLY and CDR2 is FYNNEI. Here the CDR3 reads CASSEGTGWETQYF. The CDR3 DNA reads TGTGCCAGCAGTGAAGGGACAGGGTGGGAGACCCAGTACTTC.